These 17 T cell receptor beta chains were sequenced from one sample in a study of CD8+ T cells in alopecia areata. In each case, RNA was isolated and then reverse transcribed into cDNA as the sequencing template. Some clones are missing from TCRdb's copy, which holds only in-frame ones; the method was immunoSEQ multiplex PCR. The sample lists more than 85,000 clones, over 40% occurring once. The specimen was CD4+ T cells sorted from blood. The source is a human donor with alopecia areata.

This clone was counted once. The CDR3 loop reads CAWTLAEQWGNEQFF. The DNA of the CDR3 is TGTGCCTGGACACTAGCGGAACAATGGGGCAATGAGCAGTTCTTC. The rearrangement links TRBV30 to TRBJ2-1, with TRBD2 matching 8 bases. The V segment lost 4 bases and the J segment 6 bases; nucleotides outside the gene matches: 11. Per the germline V gene, CDR1 is GTSNPN and CDR2 is SVGIG (reference sequence). The CDR3 sequence is 15 residues long.

The chain employs TRBV4-2 and TRBJ2-1; 8 bases match TRBD2. Per the germline V gene, CDR1 is LGHNA and CDR2 is YNFKEQ. This CDR3 comprises 15 residues. Germline trimming cut 3 bases from V and 7 bases from J; bases unmatched to any gene: 8. CDR3 protein: CASSHAVERGNEQFF. The CDR3 nucleotides are TGTGCCAGCAGCCATGCGGTGGAGCGGGGGAATGAGCAGTTCTTC.

The chain joins TRBV29-1 to TRBJ2-3, with 10 bases that match TRBD2. In germline, CDR1 is SQVTM, CDR2 ANQGSEA. The CDR3 has 15 amino acids. V lost 7 bases to trimming and J lost 1 base; unmatched junction nucleotides: 8. CDR3 nucleotides: TGCAGCGCCCAGCGGGGGGGCGCGGGCACAGATACGCAGTATTTT. Translated, it gives CSAQRGGAGTDTQYF.

The CDR3 loop is CSVDPGTGSYEQYF. The CDR3 nucleotides are TGCAGCGTGGACCCCGGGACAGGGTCCTACGAGCAGTACTTC. This chain links TRBV29-1 with TRBJ2-7; 9 bases agree with TRBD1. Unmatched junction bases numbered 7, after V lost 6 bases and J lost 1 base. Germline V gene lookup returns CDR1 SQVTM and CDR2 ANQGSEA. This CDR3 is 14 amino acids long.

This clone was counted between two and nine times. This rearrangement joins TRBV7-2 to TRBJ2-3, with D maybe TRBD1 (5 bases). CDR1 is SGHTA, CDR2 FQGNSA, per germline. The CDR3 length is 12 residues. V lost 4 bases and J lost 11, with 13 bases in between. CDR3: CASSSDLQGQYF. The CDR3 region has the DNA TGTGCCAGCAGCTCGGACCTCCAGGGGCAGTATTTT.

The genes are TRBV5-1 and TRBJ1-6; D ambiguous. The germline V and J ends were trimmed by 7 bases and 8 bases, with 13 bases remaining between them. CDR1 is SGHRS and CDR2 is YFSETQ in the germline V gene. The length of the CDR3 is 13 residues. DNA for the CDR3: TGCGCCAGCGGAACGGGAGCAGATTCACCCCTCCACTTT. Translation: CASGTGADSPLHF. The full variable domain, rest sourced from reference TRBV5-1 and TRBJ1-6, is KAGVTQTPRYLIKTRGQQVTLSCSPISGHRSVSWYQQTPGQGLQFLFEYFSETQRNKGNFPGRFSGRQFSNSRSEMNVSTLELGDSALYLCASGTGADSPLHFGNGTRLTVT.

CDR3 in DNA: TGCGCCAGCAGACGCACAGGGACCTACGAGCAGTACTTC. The encoded protein is CASRRTGTYEQYF. This chain joins TRBV5-1 and TRBJ2-7; D is possibly TRBD1 (6 bases). There are 13 residues in the CDR3. V was trimmed by 5 bases and J by 2 bases, leaving 11 bases between them. CDR1 and CDR2 from the germline V gene are SGHRS and YFSETQ.

This clone has only a few counts. This sequence joins TRBV2 and TRBJ2-5, with D perhaps matching TRBD1 (5 bases). Per germline, CDR1 SNHLY and CDR2 FYNNEI. Trimming took off 2 bases at V and 2 bases at J, with 9 bases between the two ends. The CDR3 is made up of 14 amino acids. In nucleotides, the CDR3 is TGTGCCAGCAGTGAAACCACAGGACAAGAGACCCAGTACTTC. Translated, it gives CASSETTGQETQYF.

The chain recombines TRBV5-1 with TRBJ1-2, with 7 bases aligning to TRBD1. The CDR3 totals 14 residues. Germline loops: CDR1 SGHRS, CDR2 YFSETQ. V shed 4 bases and J 2 bases; nucleotides not matched to a gene: 5. CDR3 sequence: CASSPRDSNYGYTF. The CDR3 coding sequence is TGCGCCAGCAGCCCCCGGGACAGCAACTATGGCTACACCTTC.

Here the CDR3 DNA reads TGCAGCGTATATACAGGGGCCGGGGAGCTGTTTTTT. Its protein is CSVYTGAGELFF. The chain links TRBV29-1 to TRBJ2-2, with 7 bases aligning to TRBD1. V dropped 6 bases and J dropped 6; count of bases not matched to a gene: 4. CDR1 SQVTM and CDR2 ANQGSEA come from the germline V gene. The CDR3 is 12 amino acids.

This chain connects TRBV4-3 to TRBJ2-1; a weak D match, TRBD1 (6 bases). V shed 0 bases and J shed 9 bases, with 6 bases lying between them. Germline CDR1 LGHNA, CDR2 YSLEER. The CDR3 sequence is 12 residues long. The CDR3 spells CASSQDRGEQFF. In DNA form, the CDR3 reads TGCGCCAGCAGCCAAGACAGGGGTGAGCAGTTCTTC.

This sequence joins TRBV29-1 and TRBJ2-7; 7 bases fit TRBD1. In germline, CDR1 is SQVTM, CDR2 ANQGSEA. The V segment lost 1 base and the J segment 5 bases; nucleotides outside the gene matches: 11. The CDR3 extends over 15 amino acids. CDR3 sequence (DNA): TGCAGCGTTGAAGGGTCCCCACAGGGGCTCAACGAGCAGTACTTC. As protein: CSVEGSPQGLNEQYF.

The chain couples TRBV7-2 to TRBJ2-3, with TRBD2 identical over 7 bases. Unmatched junction bases numbered 7, after V lost 1 base and J lost 0 bases. Looked up from germline, CDR1 is SGHTA and CDR2 is FQGNSA. This CDR3 region has 17 residues. The CDR3: CASSLEGSGPSTDTQYF. CDR3 nucleotide sequence: TGTGCCAGCAGCTTAGAGGGTAGCGGGCCTAGCACAGATACGCAGTATTTT.

A note on this clone: This may be a read error, as it is one base from a much larger clone. The chain recombines TRBV6-1 with TRBJ2-5, with D uncertain. V was pared by 6 bases and J by 2 bases, with 1 base between. The CDR3 is made up of 10 amino acids. Germline loops: CDR1 MNHNS, CDR2 SASEGT. CDR3 in amino acids: CASRQETQYF. CDR3 coding DNA: TGTGCCAGCAGACAAGAGACCCAGTACTTC.

V and J are TRBV28 and TRBJ1-2, with 10 bases identical to TRBD1. Germline V gene lookup returns CDR1 MDHEN and CDR2 SYDVKM. This CDR3 spans 12 amino acids. After removal of 8 bases from V and 8 bases from J, the junction contained 5 bases not matched to a gene. The CDR3 sequence: CASGWDRGGYTF. The CDR3 DNA reads TGTGCCAGCGGCTGGGACAGGGGAGGCTACACCTTC.

This chain uses TRBV7-8 with TRBJ2-6; D call uncertain. Trimming took off 1 base at V and 0 bases at J, with 4 bases between the two ends. The germline V gene encodes CDR1 SGHVS and CDR2 FQNEAQ. The CDR3 length is 15 residues. CDR3 bases: TGTGCCAGCAGCTTAGGGGTCTCTGGGGCCAACGTCCTGACTTTC. Residues: CASSLGVSGANVLTF.

This clone was detected only a few times. This chain links TRBV30 with TRBJ1-6; no definite D call. Between the trimmed V and J ends, which lost 0 bases and 7 bases, there was a span of 13 bases. The CDR3 contains 15 residues. In germline, CDR1 is GTSNPN, CDR2 SVGIG (reference sequence). The CDR3, as DNA: TGTGCCTGGAGTGTACCATCGGCGGGCAATTCACCCCTCCACTTT. Its protein is CAWSVPSAGNSPLHF.